Below are 16 T cell receptor beta chains sequenced from a single sample in a study of cytomegalovirus exposure and HLA in healthy donors. Researchers ran the PCR with 60 Vbeta and 13 Jbeta primers. Some clones are missing from TCRdb's copy, which holds only in-frame ones; the method was immunoSEQ multiplex PCR. Altogether 100,000 to 150,000 clones are present, 80% being singletons, with the ten largest covering around 3%. Source material: PBMCs. The receptors derive from a male donor in good health and CMV-seronegative.

The chain combines TRBV11-2 with TRBJ2-1; the match to TRBD1 covers 7 bases. The CDR3 totals 13 residues. Looked up from germline, CDR1 is SGHAT and CDR2 is FQNNGV. V dropped 5 bases and J dropped 6; count of bases not matched to a gene: 4. The CDR3 region is CASSIDRANEQFF. CDR3 DNA sequence: TGTGCCAGCAGCATCGACAGGGCCAATGAGCAGTTCTTC. The variable domain in full, completed from reference TRBV11-2 and TRBJ2-1, reads EAGVAQSPRYKIIEKRQSVAFWCNPISGHATLYWYQQILGQGPKLLIQFQNNGVVDDSQLPKDRFSAERLKGVDSTLKIQPAKLEDSAVYLCASSIDRANEQFFGPGTRLTVL.

The chain links TRBV30 to TRBJ1-6; D is uncertain. The CDR3 totals 14 residues. Trimming removed 0 bases at V and 6 bases at J, with 9 bases between. The germline CDR1 and CDR2 sequences are GTSNPN and SVGIG (reference sequence). Here the CDR3 reads CAWSVFQINSPLHF. The CDR3 DNA follows: TGTGCCTGGAGTGTTTTTCAGATTAATTCACCCCTCCACTTT.

The chain has TRBV7-8 and TRBJ1-5; 9 nucleotides align to TRBD1. In germline, CDR1 is SGHVS, CDR2 FQNEAQ. This CDR3 has 15 residues. V dropped 5 bases and J dropped 6; count of bases not matched to a gene: 8. This CDR3 is CASSALTGGGQPQHF. The CDR3, as DNA: TGTGCCAGCAGCGCCTTGACAGGGGGGGGTCAGCCCCAGCATTTT.

The rearrangement uses TRBV19 and TRBJ1-6; D remains unclear. V gave up 5 bases and J gave up 9 bases, with 14 bases separating them. This CDR3 spans 14 amino acids. Germline V gene sequence: CDR1 LNHDA, CDR2 SQIVND (reference sequence). The CDR3 DNA reads TGTGCCAGTAGTCCGGCTGGACTGGGTTCACCCCTCCACTTT. Translated: CASSPAGLGSPLHF.

CDR3 DNA: TGTGCCAGCAGTTTTTACGCCGCGGACACTGAAGCTTTCTTT. Protein: CASSFYAADTEAFF. The chain is built from TRBV28 and TRBJ1-1; D remains unclear. Germline CDR1 reads MDHEN; CDR2 reads SYDVKM. Trimming pared 3 bases from V and 3 bases from J, leaving 11 bases between. CDR3 size: 14 residues.

V gene TRBV5-1 combines with J gene TRBJ2-2; D is possibly TRBD2 (7 bases). Trimming took off 4 bases at V and 5 bases at J, with 15 bases between the two ends. This CDR3 has 15 residues. Germline CDR1 is SGHRS and CDR2 is YFSETQ. CDR3 in amino acids: CASSAHREGTGELFF. CDR3 bases: TGCGCCAGCAGCGCTCACAGGGAGGGTACCGGGGAGCTGTTTTTT.

The chain recombines TRBV11-2 with TRBJ2-7; D may be TRBD2 (6 bases). Germline V gene lookup returns CDR1 SGHAT and CDR2 FQNNGV. The CDR3 runs to 14 residues. Trimming took 1 base from V and 5 from J, leaving 12 bases between them. CDR3 region: CASSLVGGRDEQYF. CDR3 coding DNA: TGTGCCAGCAGCTTAGTAGGAGGGAGAGACGAGCAGTACTTC.

The V gene is TRBV23-1, the J gene TRBJ2-7, with D possibly being TRBD2 (5 bases). TRBV23-1 is classed as an ORF, of uncertain function. Trimming stripped 4 bases from V and 3 bases from J, with 13 bases between. The CDR3 is made up of 14 amino acids. In nucleotides, the CDR3 is TGCGCCAGCAGTCCTCCCTCGGGGAACTACGAGCAGTACTTC. As protein: CASSPPSGNYEQYF.

The V and J genes are TRBV7-9 and TRBJ1-4; TRBD1 aligns across 9 bases. Germline V lookup: CDR1 SEHNR, CDR2 FQNEAQ (reference sequence). The CDR3 sequence is 16 residues long. V lost 6 bases to trimming and J lost 5 bases; unmatched junction nucleotides: 10. CDR3: CASRAPGQGVNEKLFF. The CDR3 DNA reads as TGTGCCAGCAGAGCACCGGGACAGGGAGTAAATGAAAAACTGTTTTTT.

The rearrangement uses TRBV7-2 and TRBJ1-5, with D possibly being TRBD1 (5 bases). V was clipped by 1 base and J by 7 bases, with 8 bases between them. Germline CDR1 reads SGHTA; CDR2 reads FQGNSA. The CDR3 consists of 13 residues. CDR3 residues: CASSLDRLQPQHF. CDR3 bases: TGTGCCAGCAGCTTAGACAGGCTCCAGCCCCAGCATTTT.

The chain links TRBV28 to TRBJ1-1; weak D call: TRBD1 (5 bases). The germline gives CDR1 MDHEN, CDR2 SYDVKM. Trimming took 8 bases from V and 0 from J, leaving 13 bases between them. This CDR3 region has 14 residues. In DNA, the CDR3 is TGTGCCAGCGGGGCAGGGCCCTTGAACACTGAAGCTTTCTTT. Protein sequence: CASGAGPLNTEAFF.

The V gene is TRBV7-8, the J gene TRBJ2-1; 10 bases fit TRBD2. Looked up from germline, CDR1 is SGHVS and CDR2 is FQNEAQ. V lost 3 bases and J lost 7; bases outside the gene matches: 9. This CDR3 has 16 amino acids. CDR3 residues: CASSFRASGSRNEQFF. CDR3 coding DNA: TGTGCCAGCAGCTTCCGGGCTAGCGGGAGTCGGAATGAGCAGTTCTTC.

This chain links TRBV18 with TRBJ2-2, with D possibly being TRBD1 (5 bases). In germline, CDR1 is KGHSH, CDR2 LQKENI. The CDR3 spans 17 residues. V lost 2 bases, J lost 4 bases, and 17 bases lay in between. CDR3 sequence (DNA): TGTGCCAGCTCACCATACTATCAGACAGAGACCACCGGGGAGCTGTTTTTT. It is translated as CASSPYYQTETTGELFF.

This chain uses TRBV9 with TRBJ2-1; 11 bases are a match to TRBD2. The V segment lost 0 bases and the J segment 9 bases; nucleotides outside the gene matches: 8. Germline V gene lookup returns CDR1 SGDLS and CDR2 YYNGEE. The CDR3 sequence is 16 residues long. CDR3 nucleotides: TGTGCCAGCAGCGTAGTTGGTAGCGGGGGGGATAGTGAGCAGTTCTTC. It translates to CASSVVGSGGDSEQFF.

The chain has TRBV7-6 and TRBJ2-3, with a tentative D call TRBD2 (5 bases). The CDR3 loop spans 15 amino acids. Germline CDR1 is SGHVS and CDR2 is FNYEAQ. V dropped 5 bases and J dropped 0 bases, with 12 bases sitting between them. The CDR3 DNA reads as TGTGCCAGCAGCCAAGGGAGAACTAGCACAGATACGCAGTATTTT. The encoded protein is CASSQGRTSTDTQYF.

The chain links TRBV19 to TRBJ1-1, with D uncertain. V was cut by 0 bases and J by 5 bases, with 16 bases left in between. This CDR3 has 16 amino acids. Germline V lookup: CDR1 LNHDA, CDR2 SQIVND (reference sequence). The CDR3 nucleotides are TGTGCCAGTAGTATAGATAGTAGGGCGCCGGGGACTGAAGCTTTCTTT. Translated: CASSIDSRAPGTEAFF.